This entry features one TCR beta chain sequence. Its target is not known. Per germline, CDR1 SGDLS and CDR2 YYNGEE. The CDR3 runs to 14 residues. J gave up 8 bases and V 3 bases, and 10 bases lay outside the gene matches. The data belong to a study of spatial heterogeneity in lung cancer. Background on the study: The average count in raw reads for each unique TCR and UMI combination exceeded 9.5 appearances.

Study outcomes and limitations: For expanded intratumoral alpha and beta TCRs, counts tracked tumor mutation counts. Tallies of expanded TCRs, which were sorted into ubiquitous and regional groups, correlated with counts of ubiquitous and regional nonsynonymous mutations, respectively.

Time point noted: sample taken at primary tumor resection. Patients with untreated early-stage non-small cell lung cancer, numbering 72, were the donors. From the 5' RACE reads, TCRdb called clonotypes with MiXCR, one entry per CDR3 protein. The sample includes fewer than 25,000 distinct CDR3 sequences, 4% to 5.5% of them seen just once. V is TRBV9 and J is TRBJ1-2, with 7 bases lining up with TRBD1. The clonotype comes from a male donor with early-stage non-small cell lung cancer. Source: lung tumor tissue, taken at surgery. The CDR3 spells CASSADRWLEGYTF. The CDR3 coding sequence is TGTGCCAGCAGCGCGGACAGGTGGCTCGAGGGCTACACCTTC.